This T cell receptor beta chain is drawn from a study of memory CD4+ T cells and cytomegalovirus serostatus. Repertoires were generated with immunoSEQ multiplex PCR, while TCRdb's copy carries only in-frame clones and drops some. The profile shows some 54,000 clones, about 83% of them singletons. V shed 0 bases and J shed 1 base, with 9 bases lying between them. CDR3 length equals 15 residues. The germline V gene encodes CDR1 MNHEY and CDR2 SVGAGI. The sort gate was single viable CD3+CD4+CD8-CD45RO+ cells for memory CD4+ T cells. The origin of this receptor is an adult in good health and CMV-seropositive. The gene calls are TRBV6-5 and TRBJ1-1; D remains unclear. Sequencing input: memory CD4+ T cells from blood. CDR3 sequence: CASSYSSQANTEAFF. CDR3 DNA: TGTGCCAGCAGTTACTCGAGTCAGGCGAACACTGAAGCTTTCTTT.